A single sample is the source of the 14 T cell receptor beta chains below, sequenced in a study of neurological immune-mediated disorders. TCRdb reprocessed the 5' RACE reads via MiXCR and lists one record per CDR3 protein. The data hold 45,000 to 55,000 distinct CDR3 sequences, with about 3.7% observed a single time. Material: PBMCs. The source is a man aged 35 to 55 with multiple sclerosis.

On this clonotype itself: Given a much more abundant clone one base away, this may be a read error. The chain links TRBV3-1 to TRBJ1-1, with no clear D. CDR1 and CDR2 from the germline V gene are LGHDT and YNNKEL (reference sequence). The CDR3 runs to 14 residues. V was clipped by 1 base and J by 6 bases, with 12 bases between them. As DNA, the CDR3 is TGTGCCAGCAGCCAAGGAAAGGGAGGGCCTGAAGCTTTCTTT. This sequence encodes CASSQGKGGPEAFF.

In this sample, this clonotype turned up many times. The chain combines TRBV11-2 with TRBJ1-3; tentatively, D is TRBD1 (5 bases). V was cut by 5 bases and J by 0 bases, with 14 bases left in between. CDR1 is SGHAT, CDR2 FQNNGV, per germline. The CDR3 consists of 16 residues. CDR3 in amino acids: CASSRYGDLSGNTIYF. In DNA form, the CDR3 reads TGTGCCAGCAGCCGCTACGGGGACCTCTCTGGAAACACCATATATTTT.

There are many counts of this clonotype. The gene calls are TRBV20-1 and TRBJ2-3; TRBD1 might be the D (6 bases). The germline V and J ends were trimmed by 4 bases and 5 bases, with 10 bases remaining between them. Germline assignment: CDR1 DFQATT and CDR2 SNEGSKA (reference sequence). The CDR3 covers 12 residues. The CDR3 spells CSAKKQGDTQYF. The CDR3 DNA sequence: TGCAGTGCTAAGAAACAGGGAGATACGCAGTATTTT.

This clonotype occurred many times. The CDR3 DNA is TGTGCCAGCAGTACTAGGGGCAGTGATGGCTACACCTTC. This encodes CASSTRGSDGYTF. The chain couples TRBV27 to TRBJ1-2; D is perhaps TRBD1 (5 bases). CDR1 is MNHEY and CDR2 is SMNVEV in the germline V gene (reference sequence). CDR3 size: 13 residues. V was cut by 5 bases and J by 6 bases, with 13 bases left in between.

This clonotype has a handful of counts. The chain links TRBV3-1 to TRBJ1-1, with TRBD1 identical over 7 bases. Looked up from germline, CDR1 is LGHDT and CDR2 is YNNKEL (reference sequence). V shed 3 bases, J shed 0 bases, and the junction held 7 bases outside the gene matches. This CDR3 region has 16 residues. This CDR3 reads CASSQARTGVNTEAFF. DNA for the CDR3: TGTGCCAGCAGCCAGGCCAGGACAGGAGTGAACACTGAAGCTTTCTTT.

The table lists this clonotype with many counts. An end of the junction differs from the germline gene, which may be a read error. This sequence joins TRBV7-7 and TRBJ2-5; no reliable D call. This CDR3 comprises 14 residues. CDR1 SSHAT and CDR2 FNYEAQ come from the germline V gene (reference sequence). The chain's CDR3 is CASSSGGFQETQYF. DNA of the CDR3: TGTGCTAGCAGCTCCGGTGGGTTCCAAGAGACCCAGTACTTC.

The table lists this clonotype with many counts. The rearrangement uses TRBV20-1 and TRBJ1-6, with unresolved D. CDR1 and CDR2 (germline): DFQATT, SNEGSKA (reference sequence). Trimming stripped 3 bases from V and 2 bases from J, with 14 bases between. This CDR3 comprises 16 residues. CDR3 residues: CSARRRVRTYNSPLHF. CDR3 bases: TGCAGTGCTAGGCGGAGGGTCAGGACCTATAATTCACCCCTCCACTTT.

This clonotype was observed many times. This chain links TRBV12-3 or TRBV12-4 with TRBJ2-7; D uncertain. Trimming took off 4 bases at V and 0 bases at J, with 10 bases between the two ends. The CDR3 has 14 residues. The CDR3: CASSSDGRSYEQYF. The CDR3 DNA follows: TGTGCCAGCAGTTCGGACGGTCGCTCCTACGAGCAGTACTTC.

This clonotype was observed a few times. A clone one base away is much larger, so this may be a read error. V and J are TRBV3-1 and TRBJ1-6; D unresolved. The CDR3 is 13 amino acids. Per the germline V gene, CDR1 is LGHDT and CDR2 is YNNKEL (reference sequence). In DNA, the CDR3 is TGTGCCAGCAGCCTCTCGGAGGGTTCACCCCTCAACTTT. Translation: CASSLSEGSPLNF.

Comments on this clonotype: The junction and the germline gene differ at one end; a read error may be behind it. The chain is built from TRBV3-1 and TRBJ1-6; 9 bases agree with TRBD1. Per the germline V gene, CDR1 is LGHDT and CDR2 is YNNKEL (reference sequence). The CDR3 is 13 amino acids. The CDR3 protein is CASRQGAGSPLNF. In DNA form, the CDR3 reads TGTGCCAGCAGACAGGGGGCGGGATCACCCCTCAACTTT.

The table lists this clonotype with many counts. The V and J genes are TRBV20-1 and TRBJ2-3, with a weak D call TRBD1 (5 bases). V lost 6 bases and J 1 base, leaving 8 bases between the germline ends. This CDR3 is 12 amino acids long. CDR1 and CDR2 from the germline V gene are DFQATT and SNEGSKA (reference sequence). This CDR3 is CSAEGGTDTQYF. CDR3 nucleotides: TGCAGTGCGGAAGGGGGCACAGATACGCAGTATTTT.

This clonotype occurred many times. This rearrangement joins TRBV20-1 to TRBJ1-6; D unresolved. Germline V CDR1 and CDR2: DFQATT, SNEGSKA (reference sequence). CDR3 length: 14 residues. V was trimmed by 5 bases and J by 7 bases, leaving 15 bases between them. The CDR3 region has the DNA TGCAGTGCTCAAAATGAATTGGGGAATTCACCCCTCCACTTT. This translates into CSAQNELGNSPLHF.

This clonotype has a count of ten or more. The chain joins TRBV6-5 to TRBJ2-1, with TRBD2 matching 7 bases. The trim removed 2 bases at V and 4 bases at J, leaving 8 bases unmatched. CDR1 MNHEY and CDR2 SVGAGI come from the germline V gene. CDR3 length: 16 residues. The chain's CDR3 is CASSYNTQRDYNEQFF. The CDR3 DNA sequence: TGTGCCAGCAGTTACAATACCCAGCGGGATTACAATGAGCAGTTCTTC.

This clonotype appeared many times. The V call is TRBV5-1, the J call TRBJ2-2; the match to TRBD1 covers 9 bases. V lost 4 bases to trimming and J lost 4 bases; unmatched junction nucleotides: 11. Germline V lookup: CDR1 SGHRS, CDR2 YFSETQ. The CDR3 consists of 17 residues. CDR3 residues: CASSPLSGTGITGELFF. The CDR3 bases are TGCGCCAGCAGCCCACTAAGCGGGACAGGGATCACCGGGGAGCTGTTTTTT.